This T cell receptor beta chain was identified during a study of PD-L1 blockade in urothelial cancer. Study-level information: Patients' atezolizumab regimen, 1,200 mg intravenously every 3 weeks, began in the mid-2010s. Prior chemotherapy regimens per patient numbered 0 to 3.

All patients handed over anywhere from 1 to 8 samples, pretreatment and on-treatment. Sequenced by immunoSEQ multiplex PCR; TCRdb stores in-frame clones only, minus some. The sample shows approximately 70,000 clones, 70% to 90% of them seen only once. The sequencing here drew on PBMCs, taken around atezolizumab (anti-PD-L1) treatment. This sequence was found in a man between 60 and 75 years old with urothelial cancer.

CDR3 protein: CSVDRTGHGYTF. CDR3 nucleotide sequence: TGCAGCGTTGATCGGACAGGGCATGGCTACACCTTC. The chain recombines TRBV29-1 with TRBJ1-2, with 8 bases aligning to TRBD1. With 3 bases clipped from V and 6 bases from J, the junction kept 3 bases outside the gene matches. CDR3 size: 12 residues. The germline V gene has CDR1 SQVTM and CDR2 ANQGSEA.